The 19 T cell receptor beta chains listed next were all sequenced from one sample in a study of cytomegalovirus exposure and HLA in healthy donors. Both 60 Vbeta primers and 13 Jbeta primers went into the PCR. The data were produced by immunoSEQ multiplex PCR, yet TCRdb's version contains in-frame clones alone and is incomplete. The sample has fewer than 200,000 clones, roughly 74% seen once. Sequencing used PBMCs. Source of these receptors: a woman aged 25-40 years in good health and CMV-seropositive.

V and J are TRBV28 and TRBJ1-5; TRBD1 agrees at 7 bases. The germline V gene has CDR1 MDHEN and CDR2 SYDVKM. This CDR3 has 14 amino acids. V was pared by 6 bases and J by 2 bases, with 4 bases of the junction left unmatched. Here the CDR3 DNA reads TGTGCCAGCAGGCCAACAGGGGGCAATCAGCCCCAGCATTTT. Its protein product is CASRPTGGNQPQHF.

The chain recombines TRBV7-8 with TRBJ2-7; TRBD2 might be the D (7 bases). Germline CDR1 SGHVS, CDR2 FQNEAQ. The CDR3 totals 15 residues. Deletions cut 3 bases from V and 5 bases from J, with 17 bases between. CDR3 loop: CASSFPEGGGDEQYF. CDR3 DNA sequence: TGTGCCAGCAGCTTTCCCGAGGGGGGGGGCGACGAGCAGTACTTC.

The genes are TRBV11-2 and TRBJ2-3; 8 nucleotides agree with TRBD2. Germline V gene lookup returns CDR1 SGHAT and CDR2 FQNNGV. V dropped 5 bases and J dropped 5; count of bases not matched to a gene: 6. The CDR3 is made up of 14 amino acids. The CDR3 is CASSPGGPEDTQYF. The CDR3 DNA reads TGTGCCAGCAGCCCGGGGGGGCCTGAAGATACGCAGTATTTT.

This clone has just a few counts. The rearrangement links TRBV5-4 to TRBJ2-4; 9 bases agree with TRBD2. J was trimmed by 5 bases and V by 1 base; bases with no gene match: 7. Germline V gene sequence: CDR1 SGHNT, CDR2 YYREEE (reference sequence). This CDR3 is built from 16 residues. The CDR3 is CASSLRREGPENIQYF. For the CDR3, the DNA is TGTGCCAGCAGCTTGAGGCGGGAGGGCCCGGAAAACATTCAGTACTTC.

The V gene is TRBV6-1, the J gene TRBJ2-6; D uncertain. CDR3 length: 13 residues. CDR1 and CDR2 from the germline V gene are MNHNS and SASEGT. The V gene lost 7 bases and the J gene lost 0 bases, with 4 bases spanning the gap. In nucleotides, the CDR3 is TGTGCCAGCAAGAGCTCTGGGGCCAACGTCCTGACTTTC. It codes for CASKSSGANVLTF.

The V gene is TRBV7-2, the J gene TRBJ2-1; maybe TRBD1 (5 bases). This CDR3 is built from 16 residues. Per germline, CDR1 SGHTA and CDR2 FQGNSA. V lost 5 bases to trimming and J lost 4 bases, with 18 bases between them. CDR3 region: CASSLRSHRRYNEQFF. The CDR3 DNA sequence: TGTGCCAGCAGCCTTAGGTCCCACAGGCGATACAATGAGCAGTTCTTC. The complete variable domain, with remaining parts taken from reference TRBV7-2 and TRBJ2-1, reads GAGVSQSPSNKVTEKGKDVELRCDPISGHTALYWYRQSLGQGLEFLIYFQGNSAPDKSGLPSDRFSAERTGGSVSTLTIQRTQQEDSAVYLCASSLRSHRRYNEQFFGPGTRLTVL.

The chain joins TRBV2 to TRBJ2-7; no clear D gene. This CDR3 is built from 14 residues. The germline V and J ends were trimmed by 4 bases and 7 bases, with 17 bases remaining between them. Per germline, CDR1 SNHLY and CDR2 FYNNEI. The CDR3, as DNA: TGTGCCAGCAGTGTGGTTACTACCTCTGGGGAGCAGTACTTC. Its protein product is CASSVVTTSGEQYF.

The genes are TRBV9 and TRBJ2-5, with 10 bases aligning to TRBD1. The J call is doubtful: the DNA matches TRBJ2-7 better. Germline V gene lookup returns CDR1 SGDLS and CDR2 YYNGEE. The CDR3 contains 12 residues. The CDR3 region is CASSGTGGEQYF. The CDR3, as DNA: TGTGCCAGCAGCGGGACAGGGGGCGAGCAGTACTTC.

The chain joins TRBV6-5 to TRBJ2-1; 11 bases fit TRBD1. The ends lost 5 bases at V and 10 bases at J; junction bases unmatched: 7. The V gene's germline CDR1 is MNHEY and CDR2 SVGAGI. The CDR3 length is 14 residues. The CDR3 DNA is TGTGCCAGCAGTCCCGGGACAGGGGGGAACGAGCAGTTCTTC. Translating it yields CASSPGTGGNEQFF.

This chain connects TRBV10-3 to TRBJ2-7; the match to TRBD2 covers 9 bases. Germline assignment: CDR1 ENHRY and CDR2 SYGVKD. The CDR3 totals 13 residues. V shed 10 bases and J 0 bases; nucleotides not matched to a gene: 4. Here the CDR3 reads CATQAGGSYEQYF. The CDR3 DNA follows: TGTGCCACCCAAGCGGGGGGCTCCTACGAGCAGTACTTC.

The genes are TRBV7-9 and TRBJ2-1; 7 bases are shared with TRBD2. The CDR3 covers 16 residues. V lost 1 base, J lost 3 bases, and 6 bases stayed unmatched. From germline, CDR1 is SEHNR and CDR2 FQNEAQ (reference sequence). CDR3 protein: CASSLEGAGDYNEQFF. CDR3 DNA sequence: TGTGCCAGCAGCTTAGAAGGGGCGGGGGACTACAATGAGCAGTTCTTC.

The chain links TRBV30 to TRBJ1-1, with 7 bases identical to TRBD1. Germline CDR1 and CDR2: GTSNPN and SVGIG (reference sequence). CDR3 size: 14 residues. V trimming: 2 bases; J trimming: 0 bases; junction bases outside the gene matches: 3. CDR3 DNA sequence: TGTGCCTGGAGTCGGGACAGATTGAACACTGAAGCTTTCTTT. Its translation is CAWSRDRLNTEAFF.

The CDR3 spells CASSFATSGGLGTDTQYF. CDR3 bases: TGTGCCAGCAGCTTCGCCACTAGCGGGGGGCTTGGCACAGATACGCAGTATTTT. The J gene is TRBJ2-3, the V gene TRBV11-2; TRBD2 agrees at 12 bases. Germline assignment: CDR1 SGHAT and CDR2 FQNNGV. The CDR3 runs to 18 residues. The trim removed 3 bases at V and 1 base at J, leaving 8 bases unmatched.

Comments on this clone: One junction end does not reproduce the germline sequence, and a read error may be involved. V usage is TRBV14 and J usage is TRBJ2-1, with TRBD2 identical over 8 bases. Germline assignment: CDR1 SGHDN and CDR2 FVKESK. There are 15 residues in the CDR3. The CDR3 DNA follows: TGTGCCAGCGGCCAAGACGGGGGGGAGGGCCGTGAGCAGTTCTTC. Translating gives CASGQDGGEGREQFF.

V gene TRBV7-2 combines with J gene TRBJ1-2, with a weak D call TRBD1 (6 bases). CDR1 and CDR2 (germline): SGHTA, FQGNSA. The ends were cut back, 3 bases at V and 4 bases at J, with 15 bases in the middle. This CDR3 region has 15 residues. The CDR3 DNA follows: TGTGCCAGCAGCTTTGGAGACAGGCCTGGCTATGGCTACACCTTC. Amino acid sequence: CASSFGDRPGYGYTF. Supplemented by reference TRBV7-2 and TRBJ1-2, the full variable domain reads GAGVSQSPSNKVTEKGKDVELRCDPISGHTALYWYRQSLGQGLEFLIYFQGNSAPDKSGLPSDRFSAERTGGSVSTLTIQRTQQEDSAVYLCASSFGDRPGYGYTFGSGTRLTVV.

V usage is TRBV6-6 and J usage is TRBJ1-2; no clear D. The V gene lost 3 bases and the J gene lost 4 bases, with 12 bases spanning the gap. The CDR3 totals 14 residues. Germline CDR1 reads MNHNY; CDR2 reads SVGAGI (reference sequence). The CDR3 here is CASSYGSRLYGYTF. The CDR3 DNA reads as TGTGCCAGCAGTTATGGCTCTCGTCTCTATGGCTACACCTTC.

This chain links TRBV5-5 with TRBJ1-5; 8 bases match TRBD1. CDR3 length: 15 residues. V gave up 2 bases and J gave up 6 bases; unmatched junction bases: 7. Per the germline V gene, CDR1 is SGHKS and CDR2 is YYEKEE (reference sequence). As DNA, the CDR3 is TGTGCCAGCAGCTTCGACAGGGGTCGAGGTCAGCCCCAGCATTTT. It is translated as CASSFDRGRGQPQHF.

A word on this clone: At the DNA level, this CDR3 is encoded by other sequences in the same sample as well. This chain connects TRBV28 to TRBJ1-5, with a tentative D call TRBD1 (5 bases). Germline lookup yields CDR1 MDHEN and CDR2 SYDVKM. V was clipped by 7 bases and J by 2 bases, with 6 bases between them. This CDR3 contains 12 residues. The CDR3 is CASTGGNQPQHF. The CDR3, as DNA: TGTGCCAGCACGGGGGGCAATCAGCCCCAGCATTTT.

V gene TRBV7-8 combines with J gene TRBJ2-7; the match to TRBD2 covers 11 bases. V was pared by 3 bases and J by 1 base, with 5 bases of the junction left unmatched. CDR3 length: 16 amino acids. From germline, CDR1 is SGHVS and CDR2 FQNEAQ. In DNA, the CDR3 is TGTGCCAGCAGCTTTGTAGCGGGAGGGTTTTCCTACGAGCAGTACTTC. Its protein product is CASSFVAGGFSYEQYF.